The 2 T cell receptor beta chains listed next were all sequenced from one sample in a study of T cell changes during pregnancy in multiple sclerosis (dated by TCRdb to between 2019 and 2020). Libraries came from the immunoSEQ multiplex PCR assay. TCRdb retrieved this table from immuneACCESS and kept in-frame rearrangements only. Not all clones are present; in checked studies, unresolved V genes account for under half, and no reason is known for the remainder. The sample table holds about 36,000 clones, of which roughly 90% were seen once. The leading ten clones occupy roughly 10% of the sample. The sample here was CD8+ T cells from peripheral blood mononuclear cells, taken in the third trimester of pregnancy. These receptors came from a female donor with multiple sclerosis, enrolled in a pregnancy study.

The chain is built from TRBV29-1 and TRBJ2-5; 10 bases are shared with TRBD1. CDR1 is SQVTM, CDR2 ANQGSEA, per germline. The CDR3 is 14 residues long. J gave up 5 bases and V 4 bases, and 7 bases lay outside the gene matches. The CDR3: CSVGGTGAMETQYF. DNA for the CDR3: TGCAGCGTTGGTGGGACAGGGGCAATGGAGACCCAGTACTTC.

This clone has only one observation. This rearrangement joins TRBV2 to TRBJ2-3; 9 bases agree with TRBD2. The J segment lost 4 bases and the V segment lost 3 bases, leaving 14 bases of the junction unmatched. This CDR3 has 18 residues. Per the germline V gene, CDR1 is SNHLY and CDR2 is FYNNEI. CDR3 nucleotides: TGTGCCAGCAGTGATCAGCGGGGGGCCCGAATTATGGCAGATACGCAGTATTTT. Translating gives CASSDQRGARIMADTQYF.